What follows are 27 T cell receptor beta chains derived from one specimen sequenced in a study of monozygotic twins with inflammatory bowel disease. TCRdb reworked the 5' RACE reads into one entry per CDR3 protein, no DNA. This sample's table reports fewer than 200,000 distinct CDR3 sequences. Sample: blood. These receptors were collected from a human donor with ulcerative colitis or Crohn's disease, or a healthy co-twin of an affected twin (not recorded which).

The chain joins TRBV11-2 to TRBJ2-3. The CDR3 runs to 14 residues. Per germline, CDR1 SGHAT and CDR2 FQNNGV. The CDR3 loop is CASSLTLSTDTQYF. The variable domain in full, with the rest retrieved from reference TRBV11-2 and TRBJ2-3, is EAGVAQSPRYKIIEKRQSVAFWCNPISGHATLYWYQQILGQGPKLLIQFQNNGVVDDSQLPKDRFSAERLKGVDSTLKIQPAKLEDSAVYLCASSLTLSTDTQYFGPGTRLTVL.

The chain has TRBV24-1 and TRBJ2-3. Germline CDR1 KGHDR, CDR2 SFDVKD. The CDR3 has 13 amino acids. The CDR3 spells CATSEPSSDTQYF.

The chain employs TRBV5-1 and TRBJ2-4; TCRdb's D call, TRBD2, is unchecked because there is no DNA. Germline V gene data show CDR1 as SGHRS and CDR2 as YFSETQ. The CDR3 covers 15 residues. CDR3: CASSTGLAGGNIQYF.

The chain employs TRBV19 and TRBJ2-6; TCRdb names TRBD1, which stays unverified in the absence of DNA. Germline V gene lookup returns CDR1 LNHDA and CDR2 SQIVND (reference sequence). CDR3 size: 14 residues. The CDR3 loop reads CASSEGAGANVLTF.

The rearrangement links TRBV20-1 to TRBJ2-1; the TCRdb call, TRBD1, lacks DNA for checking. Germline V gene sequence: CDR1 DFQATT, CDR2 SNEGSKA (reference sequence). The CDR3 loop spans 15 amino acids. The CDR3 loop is CSARPRRGRLDEQFF.

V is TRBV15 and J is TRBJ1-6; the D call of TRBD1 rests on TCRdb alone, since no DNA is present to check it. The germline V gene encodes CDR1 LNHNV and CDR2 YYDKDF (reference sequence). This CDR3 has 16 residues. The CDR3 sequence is CATSRDRGRTNSPLHF.

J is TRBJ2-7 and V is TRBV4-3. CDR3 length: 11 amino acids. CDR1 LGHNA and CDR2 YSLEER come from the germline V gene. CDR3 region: CASSQGRYQYF.

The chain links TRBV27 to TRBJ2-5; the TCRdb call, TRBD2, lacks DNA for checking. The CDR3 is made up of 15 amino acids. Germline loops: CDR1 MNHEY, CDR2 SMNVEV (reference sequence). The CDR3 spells CASSLGGGRQETQYF.

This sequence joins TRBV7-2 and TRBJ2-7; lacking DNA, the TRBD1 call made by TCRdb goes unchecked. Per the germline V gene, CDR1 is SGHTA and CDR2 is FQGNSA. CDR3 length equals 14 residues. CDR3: CASSLSRGTYEQYF.

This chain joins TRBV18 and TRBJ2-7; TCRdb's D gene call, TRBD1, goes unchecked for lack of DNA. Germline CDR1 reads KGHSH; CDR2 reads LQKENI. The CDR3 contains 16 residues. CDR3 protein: CASSRGATGFTYEQYF. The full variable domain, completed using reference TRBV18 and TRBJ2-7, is NAGVMQNPRHLVRRRGQEARLRCSPMKGHSHVYWYRQLPEEGLKFMVYLQKENIIDESGMPKERFSAEFPKEGPSILRIQQVVRGDSAAYFCASSRGATGFTYEQYFGPGTRLTVT.

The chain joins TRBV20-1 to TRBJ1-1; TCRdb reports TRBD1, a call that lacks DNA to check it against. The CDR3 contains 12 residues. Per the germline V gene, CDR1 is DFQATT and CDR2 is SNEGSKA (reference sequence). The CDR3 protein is CSGTQGWTEAFF.

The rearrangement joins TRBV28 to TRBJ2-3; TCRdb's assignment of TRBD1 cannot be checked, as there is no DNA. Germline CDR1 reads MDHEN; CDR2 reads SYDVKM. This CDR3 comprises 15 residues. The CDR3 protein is CASSSGGLAADTQYF.

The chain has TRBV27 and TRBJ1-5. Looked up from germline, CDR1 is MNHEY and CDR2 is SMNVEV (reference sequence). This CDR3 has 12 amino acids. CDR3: CASSYHTWPQHF.

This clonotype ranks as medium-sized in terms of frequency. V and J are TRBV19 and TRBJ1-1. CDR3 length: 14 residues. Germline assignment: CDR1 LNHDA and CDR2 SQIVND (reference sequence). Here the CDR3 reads CASSIGPVNTEAFF.

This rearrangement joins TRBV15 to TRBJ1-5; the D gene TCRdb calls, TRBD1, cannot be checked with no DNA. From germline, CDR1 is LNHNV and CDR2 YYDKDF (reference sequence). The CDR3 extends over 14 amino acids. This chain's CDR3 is CATSRGGENQPQHF.

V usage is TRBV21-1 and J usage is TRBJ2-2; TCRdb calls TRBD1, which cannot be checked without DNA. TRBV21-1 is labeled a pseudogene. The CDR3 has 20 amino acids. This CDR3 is CASSKEGGDRVATNTGELFF.

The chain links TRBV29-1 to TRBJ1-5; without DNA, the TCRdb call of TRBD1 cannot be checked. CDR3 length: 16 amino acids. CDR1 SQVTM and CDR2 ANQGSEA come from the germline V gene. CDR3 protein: CSVVERVTGSNQPQHF.

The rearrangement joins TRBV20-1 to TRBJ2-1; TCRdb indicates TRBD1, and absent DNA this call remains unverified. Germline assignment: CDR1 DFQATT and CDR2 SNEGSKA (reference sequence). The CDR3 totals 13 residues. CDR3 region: CSASGPGYNEQFF.

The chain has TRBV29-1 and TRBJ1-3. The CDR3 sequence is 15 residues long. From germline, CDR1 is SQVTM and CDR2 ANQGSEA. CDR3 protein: CSVASSAGPGNTIYF.

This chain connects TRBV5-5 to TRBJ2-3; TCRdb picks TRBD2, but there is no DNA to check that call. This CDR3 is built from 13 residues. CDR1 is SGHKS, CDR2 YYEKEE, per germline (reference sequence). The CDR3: CASSLGPTDTQYF.

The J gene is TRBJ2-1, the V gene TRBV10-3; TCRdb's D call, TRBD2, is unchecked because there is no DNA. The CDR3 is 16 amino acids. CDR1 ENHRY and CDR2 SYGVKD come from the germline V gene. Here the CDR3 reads CAIKQGLAGSYNEQFF.

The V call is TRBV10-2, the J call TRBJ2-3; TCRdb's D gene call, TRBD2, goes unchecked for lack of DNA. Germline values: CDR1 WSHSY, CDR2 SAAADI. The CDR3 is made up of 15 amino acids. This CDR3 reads CASSGLAGVPDTQYF.

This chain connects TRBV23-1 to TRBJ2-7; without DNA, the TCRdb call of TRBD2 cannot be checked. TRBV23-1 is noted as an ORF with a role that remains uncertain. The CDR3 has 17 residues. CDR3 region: CASSQSKTSGRTYEQYF.

CDR3 loop: CSARDLTGMYSNQPQHF. The gene calls are TRBV20-1 and TRBJ1-5; TCRdb's assignment of TRBD1 cannot be checked, as there is no DNA. The CDR3 sequence is 17 residues long. CDR1 and CDR2 (germline): DFQATT, SNEGSKA (reference sequence).

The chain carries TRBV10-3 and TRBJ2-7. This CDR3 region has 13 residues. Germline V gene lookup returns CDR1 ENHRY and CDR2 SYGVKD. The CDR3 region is CAISPTTYYEQYF.

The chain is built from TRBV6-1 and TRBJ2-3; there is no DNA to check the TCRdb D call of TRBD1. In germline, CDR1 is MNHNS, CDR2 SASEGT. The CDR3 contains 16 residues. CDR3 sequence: CASSETTGSGTDTQYF.

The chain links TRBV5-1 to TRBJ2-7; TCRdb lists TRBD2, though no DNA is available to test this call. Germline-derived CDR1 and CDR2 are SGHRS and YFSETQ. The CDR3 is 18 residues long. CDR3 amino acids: CASSFLRASSGGPDEQYF.